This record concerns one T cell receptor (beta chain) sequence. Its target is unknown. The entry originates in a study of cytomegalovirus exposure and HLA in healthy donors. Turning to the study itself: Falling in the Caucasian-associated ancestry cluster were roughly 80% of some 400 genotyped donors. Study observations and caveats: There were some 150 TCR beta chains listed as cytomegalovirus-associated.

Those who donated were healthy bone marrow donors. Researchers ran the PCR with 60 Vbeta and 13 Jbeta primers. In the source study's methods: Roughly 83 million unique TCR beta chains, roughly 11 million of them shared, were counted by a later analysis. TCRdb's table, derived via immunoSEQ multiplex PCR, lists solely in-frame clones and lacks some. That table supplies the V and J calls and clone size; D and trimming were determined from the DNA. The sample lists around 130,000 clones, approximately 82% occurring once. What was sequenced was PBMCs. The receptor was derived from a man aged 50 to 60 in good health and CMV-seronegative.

Here the CDR3 DNA reads TGTGCCAGTAGTCCAGTGACTAGCGGACTAGCCAAAAACATTCAGTACTTC. Translated, it gives CASSPVTSGLAKNIQYF. The J gene is TRBJ2-4, the V gene TRBV19; 9 bases fit TRBD2. The CDR3 is made up of 17 amino acids. The J segment lost 0 bases and the V segment lost 5 bases, leaving 8 bases of the junction unmatched. Germline lookup yields CDR1 LNHDA and CDR2 SQIVND (reference sequence).